This TCR beta chain was sequenced in a study of molecular identifiers for immune sequencing clone quantification. A single record per CDR3 protein comes from TCRdb applying MiXCR to the PCR reads. The table shows under 800,000 distinct CDR3 sequences, with roughly 27% occurring only once. Germline CDR1 and CDR2: GTSNPN and SVGIG (reference sequence). Trimming took off 0 bases at V and 6 bases at J, with 11 bases between the two ends. This CDR3 is built from 13 residues. This clonotype has more than one count but fewer than ten. CD8+CD4-CCR7+CD45RA+ sorting gave the naive CD8 T cells. This clonotype was sampled from a human donor in good health. Some libraries in this study had Jurkat cell RNA spiked in. The sequencing input was naive CD8+ T cells from blood, with Jurkat cell RNA spiked in. Subset noted: FACS-sorted CD8+CD4-CCR7+CD45RA+ naive T cells. The chain links TRBV30 to TRBJ1-2; D may be TRBD1 (6 bases). Here the CDR3 DNA reads TGTGCCTGGAGTGTTGGCGGGGGCGATGGCTACACCTTC. Amino acid sequence: CAWSVGGGDGYTF.